Shown below are 16 T cell receptor beta chains from a single sample sequenced in a study of blood T cell repertoires in COVID-19. The data were produced by immunoSEQ multiplex PCR, yet TCRdb's version contains in-frame clones alone and is incomplete. The data show roughly 410,000 clones, with over 75% seen just once and about 1.4% held by the top ten. The sample taken for sequencing was peripheral blood. These receptors all stem from a woman aged 40 to 50 with COVID-19, enrolled during active disease.

The V call is TRBV7-9, the J call TRBJ1-1; weak D call: TRBD1 (6 bases). The CDR3 extends over 14 amino acids. V lost 7 bases, J lost 1 base, and 13 bases lay in between. Looked up from germline, CDR1 is SEHNR and CDR2 is FQNEAQ (reference sequence). For the CDR3, the DNA is TGTGCCAGCACCCGGGACAACCAGAACACTGAAGCTTTCTTT. It is translated as CASTRDNQNTEAFF.

This chain joins TRBV25-1 and TRBJ1-2, with a weak D call TRBD1 (5 bases). The V end lost 4 bases, the J end lost 2 bases, and 8 bases lay between the germline ends. The germline V gene encodes CDR1 MGHDK and CDR2 SYGVNS. This CDR3 spans 13 amino acids. For the CDR3, the DNA is TGTGCCAGCAGTGGGGGCAGGAACTATGGCTACACCTTC. Amino acid sequence: CASSGGRNYGYTF.

This chain joins TRBV5-1 and TRBJ2-4, with a possible D match to TRBD2 (6 bases). Trimming left V 4 bases short and J 8 bases short, with 16 bases between. From germline, CDR1 is SGHRS and CDR2 YFSETQ. This CDR3 has 14 residues. The CDR3 here is CASSRDFPGDIQYF. The DNA for the CDR3 is TGCGCCAGCAGCAGGGACTTCCCAGGAGACATTCAGTACTTC.

This chain uses TRBV6-1 with TRBJ2-7, with D perhaps matching TRBD1 (6 bases). Germline CDR1 MNHNS, CDR2 SASEGT. Trimming took off 2 bases at V and 0 bases at J, with 11 bases between the two ends. This CDR3 spans 15 amino acids. CDR3 region: CASSERQASSYEQYF. CDR3 in DNA: TGTGCCAGCAGTGAAAGACAGGCGAGCTCCTACGAGCAGTACTTC.

The chain combines TRBV10-1 with TRBJ2-4; D is perhaps TRBD2 (5 bases). V dropped 6 bases and J dropped 15 bases, with 33 bases sitting between them. The germline V gene encodes CDR1 WNHNN and CDR2 SYGVQD (reference sequence). The CDR3 is 17 residues long. In DNA, the CDR3 is TGCGCCAGCAGGAGGGAGCCGAAGGCTGCTCGCGCCGGTAGTGGGTACTTC. Its translation is CASRREPKAARAGSGYF.

J is TRBJ2-1 and V is TRBV10-3, with 7 bases fitting TRBD2. After removal of 2 bases from V and 0 bases from J, the junction contained 4 bases not matched to a gene. The CDR3 runs to 16 residues. CDR1 is ENHRY, CDR2 SYGVKD, per germline. CDR3 loop: CAISEKSGGSYNEQFF. For the CDR3, the DNA is TGTGCCATCAGTGAGAAATCGGGGGGCTCCTACAATGAGCAGTTCTTC.

The chain uses TRBV6-5 and TRBJ1-6, with D unresolved. V shed 2 bases and J shed 4 bases, with 12 bases lying between them. CDR1 and CDR2 (germline): MNHEY, SVGAGI. The CDR3 is 16 residues long. Here the CDR3 reads CASSYAAEVYNSPLHF. DNA of the CDR3: TGTGCCAGCAGTTACGCGGCTGAAGTTTATAATTCACCCCTCCACTTT.

Notes on this clone: Different DNA sequences within this sample yield the same CDR3. The CDR3 nucleotides read TGCGCCAGCAGCCTCGGGACAGCTGGAAACACCATATATTTT. Amino acid sequence: CASSLGTAGNTIYF. The chain recombines TRBV5-1 with TRBJ1-3; 7 nucleotides align to TRBD1. Germline values: CDR1 SGHRS, CDR2 YFSETQ. With V trimmed by 4 bases and J by 2 bases, 3 bases remained unmatched. This CDR3 contains 14 residues. The full variable domain, rest sourced from reference TRBV5-1 and TRBJ1-3, is KAGVTQTPRYLIKTRGQQVTLSCSPISGHRSVSWYQQTPGQGLQFLFEYFSETQRNKGNFPGRFSGRQFSNSRSEMNVSTLELGDSALYLCASSLGTAGNTIYFGEGSWLTVV.

The genes are TRBV7-3 and TRBJ2-1, with D hard to call. The CDR3 sequence is 14 residues long. With 2 bases removed from V and 4 bases from J, the gap between germline ends came to 9 bases. The germline V gene has CDR1 SGHTA and CDR2 FQGTGA. CDR3 coding DNA: TGTGCCAGCAGCTTAGATAGTCTTTACAATGAGCAGTTCTTC. This encodes CASSLDSLYNEQFF.

The chain is built from TRBV5-1 and TRBJ1-4; 11 bases match TRBD1. The CDR3 sequence is 17 residues long. The germline V gene encodes CDR1 SGHRS and CDR2 YFSETQ. J gave up 6 bases and V 0 bases, and 7 bases lay outside the gene matches. CDR3 in amino acids: CASSLVRTGGSDEKLFF. CDR3 bases: TGCGCCAGCAGCTTGGTGCGGACAGGGGGCAGCGATGAAAAACTGTTTTTT.

This chain links TRBV28 with TRBJ1-5; 7 bases are shared with TRBD1. With V trimmed by 3 bases and J by 5 bases, 7 bases remained unmatched. The CDR3 is made up of 15 amino acids. The germline gives CDR1 MDHEN, CDR2 SYDVKM. The CDR3 here is CASSFEGTAYQPQHF. In nucleotides, the CDR3 is TGTGCCAGCAGTTTTGAGGGGACAGCCTATCAGCCCCAGCATTTT.

The chain carries TRBV6-5 and TRBJ2-7; 7 nucleotides line up with TRBD1. The CDR3 contains 15 residues. Germline lookup yields CDR1 MNHEY and CDR2 SVGAGI. Trimming took 6 bases from V and 1 from J; bases not matched to a gene: 9. CDR3 in DNA: TGTGCCAGCAGATCTAATACGGGACAGTCCTACGAGCAGTACTTC. This translates into CASRSNTGQSYEQYF.

This sequence joins TRBV7-9 and TRBJ1-2, with TRBD1 identical over 7 bases. The CDR3 covers 13 residues. Germline V gives CDR1 SEHNR, CDR2 FQNEAQ (reference sequence). The V segment lost 0 bases and the J segment 8 bases; nucleotides outside the gene matches: 3. The CDR3 nucleotides read TGTGCCAGCAGCTTAGCGGTCAGGGGGGGCTACACCTTC. Its protein product is CASSLAVRGGYTF.

The chain carries TRBV29-1 and TRBJ1-3; 7 bases map to TRBD1. Germline V gene sequence: CDR1 SQVTM, CDR2 ANQGSEA. This CDR3 contains 15 residues. V dropped 6 bases and J dropped 7; count of bases not matched to a gene: 15. CDR3 DNA: TGCAGCGTCGCCTTTTTCGGACAGGAAAGGAACACCATATATTTT. As protein: CSVAFFGQERNTIYF. Full variable domain (rest looked up from reference TRBV29-1 and TRBJ1-3): SAVISQKPSRDICQRGTSLTIQCQVDSQVTMMFWYRQQPGQSLTLIATANQGSEATYESGFVIDKFPISRPNLTFSTLTVSNMSPEDSSIYLCSVAFFGQERNTIYFGEGSWLTVV.

The V gene is TRBV27, the J gene TRBJ1-6, with D uncertain. The germline V gene has CDR1 MNHEY and CDR2 SMNVEV (reference sequence). With 0 bases removed from V and 0 bases from J, the gap between germline ends came to 9 bases. The CDR3 has 17 residues. The CDR3 spells CASSLSQRGSYNSPLHF. CDR3 nucleotide sequence: TGTGCCAGCAGTTTATCTCAACGAGGCTCCTATAATTCACCCCTCCACTTT.

J is TRBJ2-2 and V is TRBV14, with D possibly TRBD2 on 6 matching bases. CDR3 length: 13 amino acids. Germline CDR1 SGHDN, CDR2 FVKESK. The ends were cut back, 4 bases at V and 5 bases at J, with 8 bases in the middle. CDR3 in DNA: TGTGCCAGCAGCCTGGGACTGACCGGGGAGCTGTTTTTT. Its protein product is CASSLGLTGELFF.